This TCR beta chain was recorded in a study of regulatory T cells in long-lasting Graves disease. Time point indicated: newly diagnosed GD, antithyroid drugs for less than 3 months. The TCR library was prepared using RNA isolated from PBMCs. According to the study, TCR beta libraries were built with iRepertoire HTBI primers and CDR3-region Arm-PCR. TCRdb re-called the multiplex PCR reads with MiXCR, one entry per CDR3 protein. The data contain 370,000 or so distinct CDR3 sequences, about a sixth of them seen just once; the ten biggest clones take up 20% to 25%. Comment on this clonotype: Its cognate antigen is unknown.

General study findings and limits: Lower TCR diversity characterized persistent Graves' patients relative to newly diagnosed patients.

This CDR3 has 14 amino acids. The germline gives CDR1 SNHLY, CDR2 FYNNEI. V lost 3 bases, J lost 5 bases, and 13 bases lay in between. These data were likewise used in another study, on T cells in Graves' hyperthyroidism and ophthalmopathy.

The V call is TRBV2, the J call TRBJ1-2, with D possibly TRBD1 on 6 matching bases. The clonotype comes from a young woman with Graves disease. This specimen was peripheral blood mononuclear cells (PBMCs), taken at new diagnosis, from a patient treated with antithyroid drugs. DNA for the CDR3: TGTGCCAGCAGTGATGCCGGTACAGGGTATGGCTACACCTTC. Its translation is CASSDAGTGYGYTF. Together with reference TRBV2 and TRBJ1-2, the CDR3 gives the full variable domain: EPEVTQTPSHQVTQMGQEVILRCVPISNHLYFYWYRQILGQKVEFLVSFYNNEISEKSEIFDDQFSVERPDGSNFTLKIRSTKLEDSAMYFCASSDAGTGYGYTFGSGTRLTVV.